These 18 T cell receptor beta chains were sequenced from one sample in a study of response to subunit inactivated influenza vaccine. Each CDR3 protein is one row after TCRdb ran MiXCR on the RT-PCR reads. In the table there are under 550,000 distinct CDR3 sequences, 7.2% of which are singletons. The sequences come from PBMCs from blood, collected 23 to 25 months after vaccination. The receptors were sampled from a man between 50 and 69 years old who received an inactivated influenza vaccine.

V usage is TRBV6-4 and J usage is TRBJ2-5; 16 bases match TRBD2. Germline lookup yields CDR1 MRHNA and CDR2 SNTAGT. The J segment lost 0 bases and the V segment lost 6 bases, leaving 22 bases of the junction unmatched. The CDR3 runs 23 residues. In DNA form, the CDR3 reads TGTGCCAGCAGATCCCCGACCGGGGGGAAGGGACTAGCGGGAGGGTGGGACCAAGAGACCCAGTACTTC. Translated: CASRSPTGGKGLAGGWDQETQYF.

This clonotype has only a few counts. The chain combines TRBV5-1 with TRBJ1-4; no clear D. Germline CDR1 and CDR2: SGHRS and YFSETQ. The CDR3 sequence is 17 residues long. Trimming cost V 0 bases and J 0 bases, with 12 bases left between them. CDR3 bases: TGCGCCAGCAGCTTGGAGCCAGTCCCAGCAACTAATGAAAAACTGTTTTTT. This sequence encodes CASSLEPVPATNEKLFF.

This rearrangement joins TRBV9 to TRBJ2-7; D may match TRBD1 or TRBD2 (5 bases each). Deletions cut 4 bases from V and 0 bases from J, with 11 bases between. The CDR3 length is 14 residues. The germline gives CDR1 SGDLS, CDR2 YYNGEE. The CDR3 loop reads CASSSGASSYEQYF. The CDR3 DNA is TGTGCCAGCAGCTCCGGGGCGAGCTCCTACGAGCAGTACTTC.

This clonotype turned up a few times. The chain uses TRBV5-1 and TRBJ2-5; D is uncertain. The CDR3 totals 14 residues. Germline V gene sequence: CDR1 SGHRS, CDR2 YFSETQ. Deletions cut 0 bases from V and 0 bases from J, with 6 bases between. CDR3 in amino acids: CASSLVANQETQYF. The CDR3 nucleotides read TGCGCCAGCAGCTTGGTCGCCAACCAAGAGACCCAGTACTTC.

Only one count was recorded for this clonotype. Relative to the germline gene, one junction end is altered; a read error may explain this. The chain has TRBV7-2 and TRBJ2-4, with a weak D call TRBD1 (6 bases). Germline CDR1 is SGHTA and CDR2 is FQGNSA. The length of the CDR3 is 17 residues. This chain's CDR3 is CAGSLAAGGIAKNIQYF. CDR3 DNA sequence: TGTGCCGGCAGCTTAGCAGCTGGGGGCATTGCCAAAAACATTCAGTACTTC. Looking up the rest from reference TRBV7-2 and TRBJ2-4 gives the full variable domain: GAGVSQSPSNKVTEKGKDVELRCDPISGHTALYWYRQSLGQGLEFLIYFQGNSAPDKSGLPSDRFSAERTGGSVSTLTIQRTQQEDSAVYLCAGSLAAGGIAKNIQYFGAGTRLSVL.

This clonotype has at least ten counts. An end of the junction does not agree with germline; a read error may underlie this. The genes are TRBV2 and TRBJ2-2, with D unclear. The CDR3 extends over 13 amino acids. Germline V gene sequence: CDR1 SNHLY, CDR2 FYNNEI. The CDR3 loop is CASSEGWKSISYF. In DNA, the CDR3 is TGTGCCAGCAGTGAAGGTTGGAAATCAATTAGTTATTTT.

The CDR3 spells CSARAVTSGSETQYF. Written as DNA, the CDR3 is TGCAGTGCTAGAGCTGTGACTAGCGGGTCGGAGACCCAGTACTTC. The rearrangement links TRBV20-1 to TRBJ2-5, with 10 bases fitting TRBD2. The CDR3 covers 15 residues. CDR1 and CDR2 from the germline V gene are DFQATT and SNEGSKA (reference sequence). V was pared by 1 base and J by 5 bases, with 7 bases of the junction left unmatched.

This clonotype came up many times. The chain carries TRBV7-8 and TRBJ2-7; tentative D call: TRBD2 (5 bases). V lost 4 bases to trimming and J lost 3 bases, with 7 bases between them. Per the germline V gene, CDR1 is SGHVS and CDR2 is FQNEAQ. CDR3 size: 12 residues. This chain's CDR3 is CASSSDFYEQYF. The DNA of the CDR3 is TGTGCCAGCAGCTCGGACTTCTACGAGCAGTACTTC.

The sample holds a few counts of this clonotype. The chain uses TRBV5-1 and TRBJ1-3, with 7 bases aligning to TRBD1. The CDR3 runs 14 residues. V shed 4 bases and J 1 base; nucleotides not matched to a gene: 2. The germline V gene has CDR1 SGHRS and CDR2 YFSETQ. The CDR3 nucleotides read TGCGCCAGCAGCATGACAGGGTCTGGAAACACCATATATTTT. Translated, it gives CASSMTGSGNTIYF. The full variable domain, completed using reference TRBV5-1 and TRBJ1-3, is KAGVTQTPRYLIKTRGQQVTLSCSPISGHRSVSWYQQTPGQGLQFLFEYFSETQRNKGNFPGRFSGRQFSNSRSEMNVSTLELGDSALYLCASSMTGSGNTIYFGEGSWLTVV.

This clonotype was seen a handful of times. V and J are TRBV7-2 and TRBJ1-2; no firm D call. Germline V CDR1 and CDR2: SGHTA, FQGNSA. V lost 5 bases and J lost 8, with 15 bases in between. The CDR3 contains 13 residues. The CDR3, as DNA: TGTGCCAGCAGCCGAGCGCGAGAGTACGGCTACACCTTC. This codes for CASSRAREYGYTF.

The sample holds a few counts of this clonotype. The chain links TRBV29-1 to TRBJ2-7, with D possibly being TRBD1 or TRBD2 (5 bases each). Germline lookup yields CDR1 SQVTM and CDR2 ANQGSEA. The CDR3 is 13 amino acids. V was clipped by 4 bases and J by 2 bases, with 12 bases between them. CDR3 in amino acids: CSVAGTVTYEQYF. In DNA form, the CDR3 reads TGCAGCGTTGCCGGGACCGTAACCTACGAGCAGTACTTC.

This clonotype was found a few times. This chain uses TRBV6-1 with TRBJ2-7; a weak D match, TRBD2 (6 bases). The CDR3 extends over 13 amino acids. The ends were cut back, 8 bases at V and 0 bases at J, with 11 bases in the middle. Germline assignment: CDR1 MNHNS and CDR2 SASEGT. The CDR3 reads CASLGTDSYEQYF. Here the CDR3 DNA reads TGTGCCAGCCTGGGGACTGACTCCTACGAGCAGTACTTC.

CDR3 nucleotides: TGCGCCAGCAGCCAAGATGATTTTAATGAGCAGTTCTTC. Amino acids: CASSQDDFNEQFF. The chain couples TRBV4-3 to TRBJ2-1; D is unclear. The CDR3 is 13 residues long. Trimming stripped 0 bases from V and 7 bases from J, with 7 bases between. Per the germline V gene, CDR1 is LGHNA and CDR2 is YSLEER.

This chain connects TRBV9 to TRBJ1-2, with D possibly being TRBD1 (6 bases). The germline V gene has CDR1 SGDLS and CDR2 YYNGEE. V was cut by 3 bases and J by 4 bases, with 16 bases left in between. The CDR3 spans 15 residues. As DNA, the CDR3 is TGTGCCAGCAGCGCAGGACAGCTCCTTGGCTATGGCTACACCTTC. Translating it yields CASSAGQLLGYGYTF.

The chain recombines TRBV2 with TRBJ2-3, with 14 positions matching TRBD2. The CDR3 contains 17 residues. Per the germline V gene, CDR1 is SNHLY and CDR2 is FYNNEI. V shed 8 bases and J 5 bases; nucleotides not matched to a gene: 12. The chain's CDR3 is CASPPTTSGREGDTQYF. CDR3 bases: TGTGCCAGCCCGCCGACGACTAGCGGGAGGGAAGGAGATACGCAGTATTTT. Supplemented by reference TRBV2 and TRBJ2-3, the full variable domain reads EPEVTQTPSHQVTQMGQEVILRCVPISNHLYFYWYRQILGQKVEFLVSFYNNEISEKSEIFDDQFSVERPDGSNFTLKIRSTKLEDSAMYFCASPPTTSGREGDTQYFGPGTRLTVL.

At least ten counts were recorded for this clonotype. The V gene is TRBV18, the J gene TRBJ2-7; D remains unclear. The V gene's germline CDR1 is KGHSH and CDR2 LQKENI. The CDR3 spans 11 residues. V lost 6 bases, J lost 5 bases, and 8 bases lay in between. The CDR3 spells CASSRADEQYF. The CDR3 bases are TGTGCCAGCTCCCGGGCTGACGAGCAGTACTTC.

This clonotype was recorded a few times. The chain is built from TRBV4-1 and TRBJ1-4; the D is unclear. Trimming took 1 base from V and 0 from J, leaving 3 bases between them. This CDR3 spans 14 amino acids. The germline gives CDR1 MGHRA, CDR2 YSYEKL. This CDR3 is CASSQAPTNEKLFF. DNA for the CDR3: TGCGCCAGCAGCCAAGCCCCAACTAATGAAAAACTGTTTTTT.

The chain recombines TRBV28 with TRBJ2-7; 7 nucleotides align to TRBD1. With V trimmed by 4 bases and J by 3 bases, 9 bases remained unmatched. CDR3 size: 15 residues. Germline V gene lookup returns CDR1 MDHEN and CDR2 SYDVKM. CDR3 region: CASSYQTGTVYEQYF. CDR3 in DNA: TGTGCCAGCAGTTACCAAACCGGGACAGTCTACGAGCAGTACTTC.